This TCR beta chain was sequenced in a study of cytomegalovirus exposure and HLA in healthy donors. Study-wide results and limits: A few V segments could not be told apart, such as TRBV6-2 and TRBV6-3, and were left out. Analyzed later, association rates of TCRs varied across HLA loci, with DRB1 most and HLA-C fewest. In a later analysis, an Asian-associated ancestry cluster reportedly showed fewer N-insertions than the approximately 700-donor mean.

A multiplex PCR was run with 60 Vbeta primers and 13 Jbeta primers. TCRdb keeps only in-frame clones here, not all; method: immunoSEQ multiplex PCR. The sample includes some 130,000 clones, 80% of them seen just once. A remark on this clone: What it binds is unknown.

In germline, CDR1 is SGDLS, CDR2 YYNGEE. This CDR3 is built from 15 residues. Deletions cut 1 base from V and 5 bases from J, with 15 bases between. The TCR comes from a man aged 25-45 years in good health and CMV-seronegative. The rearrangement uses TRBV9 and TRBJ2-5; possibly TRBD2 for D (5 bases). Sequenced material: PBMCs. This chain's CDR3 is CASSVTRGGWETQYF. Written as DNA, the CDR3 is TGTGCCAGCAGCGTAACCCGGGGTGGTTGGGAGACCCAGTACTTC.